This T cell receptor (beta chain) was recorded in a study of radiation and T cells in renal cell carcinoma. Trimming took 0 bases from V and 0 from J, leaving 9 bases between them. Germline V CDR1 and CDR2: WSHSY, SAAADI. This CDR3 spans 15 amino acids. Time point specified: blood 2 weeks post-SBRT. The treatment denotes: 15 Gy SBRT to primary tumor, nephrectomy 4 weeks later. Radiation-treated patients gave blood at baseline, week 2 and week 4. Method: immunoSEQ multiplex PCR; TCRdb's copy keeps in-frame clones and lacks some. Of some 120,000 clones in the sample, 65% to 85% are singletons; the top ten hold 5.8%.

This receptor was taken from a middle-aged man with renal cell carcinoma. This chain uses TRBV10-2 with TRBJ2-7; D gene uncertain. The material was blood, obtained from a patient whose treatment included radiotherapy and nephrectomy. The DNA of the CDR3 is TGCGCCAGCAGTGAGTCGGCCGGTAGCTCCTACGAGCAGTACTTC. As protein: CASSESAGSSYEQYF.